This is a list of T cell receptor beta chains from one sample in a study of post-analysis software for immune sequencing data. TCRdb used MiXCR to reprocess the PCR reads, holding one entry per CDR3 protein. The table includes roughly 620,000 distinct CDR3 sequences, 44% detected once. Sequenced: blood. All receptors come from a girl between 10 and 17 years old with multiple sclerosis. Each CDR3 is given with its conserved first and last residue. A D gene is named only where the DNA matches it firmly. Expanded clones get a size class; other rows say once, few or many, or leave the size out.

CDR3nt | CDR3aa | v_gene | d_gene | abundance | j_gene
TGTGCCAGCAGCGCAACAGGGGGACTAGCCAAAAACATTCAGTACTTC | CASSATGGLAKNIQYF | TRBV7-2 | TRBD1 | few | TRBJ2-4
TGTGCCAGCAGCTCCGACAGGGGCGTAGGCTACACCTTC | CASSSDRGVGYTF | TRBV5-6 | TRBD1 | - | TRBJ1-2
TGTGCCAGCAGCGTGACAGGGGGGAACAATCAGCCCCAGCATTTT | CASSVTGGNNQPQHF | TRBV7-2 | TRBD1 | - | TRBJ1-5
TGCGCCAGCAGCTTGGTTGGCAGGGAGAACACTGAAGCTTTCTTT | CASSLVGRENTEAFF | TRBV5-1 | - | - | TRBJ1-1
TGCGCCAGCAGCTTACCAACCAAGGGCACTGAAGCTTTCTTT | CASSLPTKGTEAFF | TRBV5-1 | - | - | TRBJ1-1
TGTGCCAGCAGTGAAGATCGGATTGTCAGTGAGCAGTTCTTC | CASSEDRIVSEQFF | TRBV6-1 | - | - | TRBJ2-1
TGCAGTGCTAGGCTCCTCCGCGAGCAGTACTTC | CSARLLREQYF | TRBV20-1 | - | - | TRBJ2-7
TGTGCCAGCAGCCCCTTGGGACCAATGAACACTGAAGCTTTCTTT | CASSPLGPMNTEAFF | TRBV7-9 | - | once | TRBJ1-1
TGCAGTGCCCCGGGGGTAGGGACCACAGATACGCAGTATTTT | CSAPGVGTTDTQYF | TRBV20-1 | - | - | TRBJ2-3
TGTGCCAGCAGCTTTAGGGATCGGGCCCAGTACTTC | CASSFRDRAQYF | TRBV7-9 | - | - | TRBJ2-5
TGTGCCAGCAGCCTTTTGGACAGCAACACAGATACGCAGTATTTT | CASSLLDSNTDTQYF | TRBV14 | - | - | TRBJ2-3
TGCAGCGCCGACAGGGGTTTATCCTACAATGAGCAGTTCTTC | CSADRGLSYNEQFF | TRBV29-1 | TRBD1 | many | TRBJ2-1
TGCGCCAGCAAGGGACAGGTAAACACTGAAGCTTTCTTT | CASKGQVNTEAFF | TRBV5-1 | TRBD1 | - | TRBJ1-1
TGCGCCAGCAGCCAAGAAGAGGGCAGGATACCTTCGTTAGCTTTCTTT | CASSQEEGRIPSLAFF | TRBV4-1 | - | few | TRBJ1-1
TGTGCCAGCAGTCTCTACAGGGCTGGGGCCAACGTCCTGACTTTC | CASSLYRAGANVLTF | TRBV12-3/TRBV12-4 | - | - | TRBJ2-6
TGTGCCAGCAGCTTAGGTGACAGCTCCCCGGGTGGCTACACCTTC | CASSLGDSSPGGYTF | TRBV7-2 | - | - | TRBJ1-2
TGCGCCAGCAGCCCCCGGGCCTCTATCTACGAGCAGTACTTC | CASSPRASIYEQYF | TRBV5-1 | - | - | TRBJ2-7
TGTGCCAGCAGTTACTCGGGCAGCTCCTACGAGCAGTACTTC | CASSYSGSSYEQYF | TRBV6-5 | - | few | TRBJ2-7
TGTGCCAGCAGACAGGGGTATGGCTACACCTTC | CASRQGYGYTF | TRBV12-3/TRBV12-4 | TRBD1 | - | TRBJ1-2
TGCGCCAGCAGCTCCCTACGGGGCTCGGATACGCAGTATTTT | CASSSLRGSDTQYF | TRBV5-1 | - | - | TRBJ2-3
TGCAGCGCCCGTCCGTCGACAGGGGAGAACACTGAAGCTTTCTTT | CSARPSTGENTEAFF | TRBV29-1 | TRBD1 | - | TRBJ1-1
TGTGCCAGTGTTGGGACAAATGAGCAGTTCTTC | CASVGTNEQFF | TRBV12-3/TRBV12-4 | - | once | TRBJ2-1
TGCGCCAGCAGTCGGGGGGCCGGGCCTGAAGCTTTCTTT | CASSRGAGPEAFF | TRBV5-1 | - | - | TRBJ1-1
TGCAGTGCTAGCAACTCTGGGGCCAACGTCCGGACTTTC | CSASNSGANVRTF | TRBV20-1 | - | - | TRBJ2-6
TGTGCCAGCAGCAATGGTATCGGGACAGTGGGCTCCTACGTGCAGTACTTC | CASSNGIGTVGSYVQYF | TRBV21-1 | - | - | TRBJ2-7
TGTGCCAGCAAGGAGGGCGGCTCCTACGAGCAGTACTTC | CASKEGGSYEQYF | TRBV7-9 | - | few | TRBJ2-7
TGTGCCAGCAGCCAAGTTCCGGCTCTGAACACTGAAGCTTTCTTT | CASSQVPALNTEAFF | TRBV3-1 | - | - | TRBJ1-1
TGCGCCAGCAGCTGGACAGTGAACACTGAAGCTTTCTTT | CASSWTVNTEAFF | TRBV5-1 | - | - | TRBJ1-1
TGTGCCAGCAGCAACCGGGACAGGGTTGGCTACACCTTC | CASSNRDRVGYTF | TRBV27 | TRBD1 | once | TRBJ1-2
TGTGCCTGCAGACCGATTGGACGAGCTGGTACGCAGTATTTT | CACRPIGRAGTQYF | TRBV12-3/TRBV12-4 | - | few | TRBJ2-3
TGTGCCAGCAGCCCATCGGACAGGGGATCGGAGCAGTACTTC | CASSPSDRGSEQYF | TRBV12-3/TRBV12-4 | TRBD1 | few | TRBJ2-7
TGCGCCAGCAGCCAAGAAACTGCCTACAATGAGCAGTTCTTC | CASSQETAYNEQFF | TRBV4-1 | - | few | TRBJ2-1
TGTGCCAGCAGTGTTGCGGGGGCCAATGAGCAGTTCTTC | CASSVAGANEQFF | TRBV6-1 | - | - | TRBJ2-1
TGCAGTGCTAGAGCGGGAGGTGAGGGCTACACCTTC | CSARAGGEGYTF | TRBV20-1 | - | few | TRBJ1-2
TGCAGTGCCTCCGGGACCCTCGGCCACGAGCAGTACTTC | CSASGTLGHEQYF | TRBV20-1 | - | - | TRBJ2-7
TGCGCCAGCAGCAGGTCACCCGCTCGTATCGGCTATGGCTACACCTTC | CASSRSPARIGYGYTF | TRBV4-1 | - | - | TRBJ1-2
TGTGCCAGCAGTTACGCAGGGAGCGAGACCCAGTACTTC | CASSYAGSETQYF | TRBV6-5 | - | - | TRBJ2-5
TGTGCCAGCAGTTTCGGCCGCGGGACAGGGGATGGCTACACCTTC | CASSFGRGTGDGYTF | TRBV27 | TRBD1 | - | TRBJ1-2
TGTGCCAGTATGGGAGGCGAGCAGTACTTC | CASMGGEQYF | TRBV12-3/TRBV12-4 | - | few | TRBJ2-7
TGTGCCTGGAGTCCCCAGACCTATGGCTACACCTTC | CAWSPQTYGYTF | TRBV30 | - | - | TRBJ1-2
TGTGCCTGGAGTCGACAGCCGAACACTGAAGCTTTCTTT | CAWSRQPNTEAFF | TRBV30 | - | few | TRBJ1-1
TGTGCCAGCAGCTTACTCCTAGCGGGGGGCATGGGTGAGCAGTTCTTC | CASSLLLAGGMGEQFF | TRBV7-9 | TRBD2 | - | TRBJ2-1
TGTGCCACCAGTGATCAAACGGGACGCCTCACAGATACGCAGTATTTT | CATSDQTGRLTDTQYF | TRBV24-1 | - | - | TRBJ2-3
TGTGCCAGCGGATTGAGTTGGGGGAACACTGAAGCTTTCTTT | CASGLSWGNTEAFF | TRBV6-1 | - | - | TRBJ1-1
TGTGCCGCCAAGGACAGGGGCAGCACAGATACGCAGTATTTT | CAAKDRGSTDTQYF | TRBV10-3 | TRBD1 | few | TRBJ2-3
TGTGCCAGCACCCCGGGACTCAGGAGTAGCGAGCAGTACTTC | CASTPGLRSSEQYF | TRBV12-3/TRBV12-4 | - | - | TRBJ2-7
TGCGCCAGCAGCTTGGGTAGCGGACCCCAAGAGACCCAGTACTTC | CASSLGSGPQETQYF | TRBV5-1 | - | - | TRBJ2-5
TGTGCCAGCAGTCGCCCGCGTACGGATAGGGCCAACGTCCTGACTTTC | CASSRPRTDRANVLTF | TRBV6-5 | - | - | TRBJ2-6
TGTGCCAGCAGCCAAGGAGCGGGCAACAATGAGCAGTTCTTC | CASSQGAGNNEQFF | TRBV3-1 | - | few | TRBJ2-1
TGTGCCAGCAGCCGACAGGGCCCTCCGAAAGCTTTCTTT | CASSRQGPPKAFF | TRBV12-3/TRBV12-4 | TRBD1 | - | TRBJ1-1
TGTGCCAGTACGGGGGGGATCCAAGAGACCCAGTACTTC | CASTGGIQETQYF | TRBV12-3/TRBV12-4 | TRBD2 | - | TRBJ2-5
TGTGCCAGCAGCTTATTATCTAGCGGGAGAAATAATGAGCAGTTCTTC | CASSLLSSGRNNEQFF | TRBV11-3 | TRBD2 | - | TRBJ2-1
TGCGCCAGCAGATTGGGACGGAACTCCTACGAGCAGTACTTC | CASRLGRNSYEQYF | TRBV5-1 | - | few | TRBJ2-7
TGTGCCAGCAGACCCGATTTAGGGGGGGCAGATACGCAGTATTTT | CASRPDLGGADTQYF | TRBV12-3/TRBV12-4 | - | - | TRBJ2-3
TGCAGTGCTAGAGACCCGCTTGCAGGGGGAAGGAATTCACCCCTCCACTTT | CSARDPLAGGRNSPLHF | TRBV20-1 | TRBD1 | - | TRBJ1-6
TGTGCCAGCAGCTTTGGAGGGGGCCTGGCCAAAAACATTCAGTACTTC | CASSFGGGLAKNIQYF | TRBV7-2 | - | once | TRBJ2-4
TGTGCCAGCAGCGACCGACTCACCCAAGAGACCCAGTACTTC | CASSDRLTQETQYF | TRBV3-1 | - | few | TRBJ2-5
TGTGCCAGCAGCCTCCAAGAAGGGGCCCAGTTCTTC | CASSLQEGAQFF | TRBV4-2 | - | - | TRBJ2-1
TGTGCCAGCAGAGAAGGCGGGGGTTCCTACGAGCAGTACTTC | CASREGGGSYEQYF | TRBV5-5 | TRBD2 | - | TRBJ2-7
TGCGCCAGCAGCTTGAGGACAGGGGGCAGTGAAAAACTGTTTTTT | CASSLRTGGSEKLFF | TRBV5-1 | TRBD1 | - | TRBJ1-4